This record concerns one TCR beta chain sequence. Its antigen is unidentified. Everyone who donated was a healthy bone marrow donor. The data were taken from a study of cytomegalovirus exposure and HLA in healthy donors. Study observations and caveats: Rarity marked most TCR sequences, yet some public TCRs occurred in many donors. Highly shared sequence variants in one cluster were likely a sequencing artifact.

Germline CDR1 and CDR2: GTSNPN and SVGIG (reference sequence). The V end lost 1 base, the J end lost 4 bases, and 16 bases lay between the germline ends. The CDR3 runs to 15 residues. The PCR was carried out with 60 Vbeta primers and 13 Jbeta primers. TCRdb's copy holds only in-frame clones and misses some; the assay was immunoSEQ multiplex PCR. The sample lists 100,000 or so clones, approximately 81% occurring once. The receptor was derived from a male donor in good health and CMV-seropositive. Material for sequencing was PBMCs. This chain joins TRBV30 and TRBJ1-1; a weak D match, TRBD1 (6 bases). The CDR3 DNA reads TGTGCCTGGAGTGGGTCGGCAGGGGATGGCACTGAAGCTTTCTTT. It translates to CAWSGSAGDGTEAFF.